This T cell receptor beta chain originates from a study of PD-1 blockade in classical Hodgkin lymphoma. Study outcomes and limitations: The study reported lower baseline TCR diversity in newly diagnosed patients than in healthy donors. What drove the repertoire differences, possibly disease activity or prior therapy, has not been defined. The diversity seen at baseline in complete responders resembled that of newly diagnosed patients.

Per germline, CDR1 SQVTM and CDR2 ANQGSEA. The CDR3 has 14 amino acids. V lost 3 bases and J lost 7, with 15 bases in between. This clone has more than one count but fewer than ten. Antigen: not known. Patients all relapsed after autologous stem cell transplantation, and there was variation in brentuximab vedotin exposure. The best responses consisted of complete response, partial response or progressive disease. Generated by immunoSEQ multiplex PCR, the TCRdb table keeps only in-frame clones and is missing some. Of 37,000 or so clones listed, around 88% are singletons. The V call is TRBV29-1, the J call TRBJ2-2, with D maybe TRBD1 (6 bases). Here the sequenced sample was peripheral blood mononuclear cells (PBMCs), taken before the second cycle of nivolumab. The TCR sequence derives from a human donor with classical Hodgkin lymphoma. The CDR3: CSVDAGDGIGELFF. The CDR3 bases are TGCAGCGTTGACGCAGGGGATGGTATCGGGGAGCTGTTTTTT.